This T cell receptor (beta chain) was recovered during a study of multiple sclerosis patients with progressive multifocal leukoencephalopathy. The V segment lost 3 bases and the J segment 6 bases; nucleotides outside the gene matches: 5. This CDR3 comprises 15 residues. Per the germline V gene, CDR1 is SGHTA and CDR2 is FQGNSA. Overall study results and limits: Lower normalized Shannon entropy suggested reduced TRB diversity in most PML patients. Expanded clones at PML onset predated and persisted through natalizumab therapy.

Note on this clone: Its antigen is not known.

Some clones are missing from TCRdb's copy, which holds only in-frame ones; the method was immunoSEQ multiplex PCR. The sample lists about 30,000 clones; 80% to 95% were seen once. Time point specified: before natalizumab initiation. Every listed patient previously received interferon beta; all PML patients were women. The sequenced sample was PBMCs. This TCR came from a man aged 30 to 39 with multiple sclerosis. V and J are TRBV7-2 and TRBJ2-1; 10 bases fit TRBD2. The chain's CDR3 is CASSFPPSGSNEQFF. In nucleotides, the CDR3 is TGTGCCAGCAGCTTCCCGCCTAGCGGGAGCAATGAGCAGTTCTTC.